The clone carrying this T cell receptor beta chain has just one count. Its antigen is unidentified. This sample stems from a study of cytomegalovirus exposure and HLA in healthy donors. The PCR was carried out with 60 Vbeta primers and 13 Jbeta primers. Using immunoSEQ multiplex PCR, the repertoire was profiled, and TCRdb retains in-frame clones only, with some absent. The sample holds 100,000 to 150,000 clones, under 80% seen once. Study-wide results and limits: A cluster of highly shared sequence variants was likely a sequencing artifact. Among CMV-associated TCR beta chains, most appeared HLA-restricted in a later analysis. When a later analysis compared HLA-associated TCR beta chains with equally common others, the HLA-associated chains turned out to be more clonally expanded and to have lower generation probabilities.

The germline V gene encodes CDR1 SGHRS and CDR2 YFSETQ. The V gene lost 4 bases and the J gene lost 1 base, with 9 bases spanning the gap. This CDR3 region has 14 residues. Source material: PBMCs. This clonotype originated in a woman between 45 and 60 years old in good health and CMV-seropositive. The chain couples TRBV5-1 to TRBJ2-1; a possible D gene is TRBD1 (5 bases). CDR3 in DNA: TGCGCCAGCAGCGGCAGGGTATCCTACAATGAGCAGTTCTTC. Encoded protein: CASSGRVSYNEQFF.